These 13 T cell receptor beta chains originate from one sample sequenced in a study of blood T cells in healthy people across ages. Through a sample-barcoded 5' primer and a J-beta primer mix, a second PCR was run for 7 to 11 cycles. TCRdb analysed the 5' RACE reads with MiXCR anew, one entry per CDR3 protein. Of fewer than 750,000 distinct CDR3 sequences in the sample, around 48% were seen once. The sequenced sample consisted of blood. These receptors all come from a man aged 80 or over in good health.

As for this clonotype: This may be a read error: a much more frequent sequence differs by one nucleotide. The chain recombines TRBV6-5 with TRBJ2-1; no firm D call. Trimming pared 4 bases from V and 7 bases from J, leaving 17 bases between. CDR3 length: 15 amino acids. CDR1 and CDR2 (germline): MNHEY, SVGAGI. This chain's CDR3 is CASSCGPAGLNEQFF. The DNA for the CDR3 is TGTGCCAGCAGTTGCGGCCCCGCCGGGCTAAATGAGCAGTTCTTC.

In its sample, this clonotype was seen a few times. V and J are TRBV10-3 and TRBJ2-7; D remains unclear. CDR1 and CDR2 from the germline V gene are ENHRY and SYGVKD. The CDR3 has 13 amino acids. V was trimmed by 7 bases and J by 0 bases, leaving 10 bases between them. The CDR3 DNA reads TGTGCCATCAACAAGGCCAGCTCCTACGAGCAGTACTTC. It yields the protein CAINKASSYEQYF.

The CDR3 DNA sequence: TGTGCCAGCAGCTTAGATCCAGTTTGGGGCTACACCTTC. Translated: CASSLDPVWGYTF. The rearrangement joins TRBV7-9 to TRBJ1-2; D unclear. Trimming cost V 1 base and J 8 bases, with 11 bases left between them. The germline gives CDR1 SEHNR, CDR2 FQNEAQ (reference sequence). The CDR3 is made up of 13 amino acids.

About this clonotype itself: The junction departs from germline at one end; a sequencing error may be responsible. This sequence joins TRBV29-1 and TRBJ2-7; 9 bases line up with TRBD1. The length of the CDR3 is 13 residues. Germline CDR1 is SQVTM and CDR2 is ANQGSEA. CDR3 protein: CSVSRTGAYVQYF. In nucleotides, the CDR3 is TGCAGCGTCAGCCGGACAGGGGCCTACGTGCAGTACTTC.

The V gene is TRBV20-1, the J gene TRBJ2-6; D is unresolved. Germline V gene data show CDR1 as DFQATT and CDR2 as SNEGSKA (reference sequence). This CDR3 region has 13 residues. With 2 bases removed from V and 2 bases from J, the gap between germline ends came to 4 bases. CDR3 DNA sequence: TGCAGTGCTAGATCTCCTGGGGCCAACGTCCTGACTTTC. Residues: CSARSPGANVLTF.

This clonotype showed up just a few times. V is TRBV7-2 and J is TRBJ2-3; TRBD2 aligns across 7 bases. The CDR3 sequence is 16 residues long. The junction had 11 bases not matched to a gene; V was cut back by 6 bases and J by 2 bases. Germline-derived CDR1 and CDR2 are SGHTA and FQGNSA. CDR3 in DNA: TGTGCCAGCAGTTCCCTAGCGGATACATACACAGATACGCAGTATTTT. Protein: CASSSLADTYTDTQYF. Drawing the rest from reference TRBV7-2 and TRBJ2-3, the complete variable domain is GAGVSQSPSNKVTEKGKDVELRCDPISGHTALYWYRQSLGQGLEFLIYFQGNSAPDKSGLPSDRFSAERTGGSVSTLTIQRTQQEDSAVYLCASSSLADTYTDTQYFGPGTRLTVL.

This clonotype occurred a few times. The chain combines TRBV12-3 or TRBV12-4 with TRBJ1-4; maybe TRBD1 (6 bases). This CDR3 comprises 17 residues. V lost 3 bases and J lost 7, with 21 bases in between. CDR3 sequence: CASSFGPQTGRGEKLFF. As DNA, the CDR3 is TGTGCCAGCAGTTTCGGCCCGCAGACAGGAAGAGGTGAAAAACTGTTTTTT.

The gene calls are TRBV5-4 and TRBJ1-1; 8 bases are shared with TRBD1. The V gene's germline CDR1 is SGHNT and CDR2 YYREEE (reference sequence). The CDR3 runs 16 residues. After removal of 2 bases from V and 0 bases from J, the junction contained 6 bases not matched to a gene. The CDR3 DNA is TGTGCCAGCAGCTTAGGACAGGGAAGGGTGAACACTGAAGCTTTCTTT. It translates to CASSLGQGRVNTEAFF.

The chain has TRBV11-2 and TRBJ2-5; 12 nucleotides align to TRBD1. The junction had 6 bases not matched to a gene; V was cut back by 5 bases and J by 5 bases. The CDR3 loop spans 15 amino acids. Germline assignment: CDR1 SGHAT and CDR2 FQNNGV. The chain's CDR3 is CASSRGQGAGETQYF. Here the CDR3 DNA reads TGTGCCAGCAGCCGGGGACAGGGGGCCGGGGAGACCCAGTACTTC.

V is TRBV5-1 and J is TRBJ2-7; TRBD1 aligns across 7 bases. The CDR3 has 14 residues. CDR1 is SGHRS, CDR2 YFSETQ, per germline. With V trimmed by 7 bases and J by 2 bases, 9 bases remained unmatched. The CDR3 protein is CASQQATGPYEQYF. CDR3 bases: TGCGCCAGCCAACAGGCGACAGGGCCCTACGAGCAGTACTTC.

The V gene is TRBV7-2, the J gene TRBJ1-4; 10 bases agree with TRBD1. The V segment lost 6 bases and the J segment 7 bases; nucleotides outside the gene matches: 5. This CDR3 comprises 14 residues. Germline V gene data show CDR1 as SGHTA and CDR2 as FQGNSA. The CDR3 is CASSGQGGVEKLFF. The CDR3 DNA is TGTGCCAGCAGTGGACAGGGGGGTGTTGAAAAACTGTTTTTT.

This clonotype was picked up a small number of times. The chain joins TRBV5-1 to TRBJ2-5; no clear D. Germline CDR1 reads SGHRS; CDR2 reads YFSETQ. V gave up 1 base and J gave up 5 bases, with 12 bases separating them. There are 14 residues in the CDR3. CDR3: CASSLYSERETQYF. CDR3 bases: TGCGCCAGCAGCTTGTATTCGGAGCGTGAGACCCAGTACTTC.

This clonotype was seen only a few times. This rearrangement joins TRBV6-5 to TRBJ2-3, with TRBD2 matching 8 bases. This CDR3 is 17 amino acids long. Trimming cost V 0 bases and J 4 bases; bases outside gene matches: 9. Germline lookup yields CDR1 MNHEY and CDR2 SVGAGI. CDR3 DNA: TGTGCCAGCAGTTACTCGATTCCAGCGGGGGCCGCAGATACGCAGTATTTT. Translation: CASSYSIPAGAADTQYF.